This T cell receptor beta chain was identified in a study of response to subunit inactivated influenza vaccine (dated by TCRdb to the late 2010s). Background for the entire study: Deep quantitative profiling of the T cell receptor repertoire was used in the study to follow responses to a trivalent subunit inactivated influenza vaccine.

The trim is 4 bases for V and 7 bases for J, with a gap of 20 bases between the germline ends. The CDR3 has 16 amino acids, counting the end cysteine and phenylalanine. Only the CDR3 part of the read is kept: 48 bases, read in frame from the first base. Via the germline V gene (reference sequence), CDR1 is SGHAT and CDR2 FQDESV. The paper as a whole reports these results and caveats: The authors proposed that each seasonal influenza vaccination may bring in only a limited number of new T cells.

Libraries came from RT-PCR. Sequencing relied on an Illumina HiSeq 2500. TCRdb applied fastp at Q25 and MiXCR to the public reads, then kept only in-frame beta chains. Each CDR3 protein gets just one entry, which takes the most common genes and DNA from the rows behind it. This sample has about 480,000 distinct CDR3 sequences in its table, and 25% of those were observed once. The top ten clones comprise 1.5% to 2% of the sample. With regard to this clonotype: The specificity of this receptor is unknown. Base-call qualities are not available, and no considerably larger clone is one nucleotide away.

The chain is encoded by TRBV11-1 joined to TRBJ2-1; TRBD1 could be the D gene, as 7 bases match. The specimen comprised CD4+ T cells sorted from PBMCs, sampled 5 to 6 days after vaccination. This TCR was recovered from a man aged 50 or older who received an inactivated influenza vaccine. Donor details come from another sample of the same person, matched by shared clones. The DNA reads TGTGCCAGCAGCTCCCGGAGGGGGCGATTGGATAATGAGCAGTTCTTC. This gives the protein CASSSRRGRLDNEQFF.